The 22 T cell receptor beta chains in this list originate from one sample, sequenced in a study of read filtering for tumor transcriptome and immune sequencing. The library was built from about 400 ng RNA with molecular barcoded adaptors for alpha/delta and beta/gamma chains. In TCRdb, the reads were re-called with MiXCR into one record per CDR3 protein. The sample contains around 130,000 distinct CDR3 sequences, approximately 12% of which appear only once. Sequencing used a population of CD138-negative cells sorted from bone marrow. These receptors originate from a donor aged 40 or older with multiple myeloma.

This clonotype came up many times. The rearrangement joins TRBV28 to TRBJ1-1, with D uncertain. V was cut by 5 bases and J by 3 bases, with 13 bases left in between. CDR3 length: 14 amino acids. Germline V gene sequence: CDR1 MDHEN, CDR2 SYDVKM. The CDR3, as DNA: TGTGCCAGCAGTCCCGCGGAGGCTCACACTGAAGCTTTCTTT. It yields the protein CASSPAEAHTEAFF. The whole variable domain, filled in from reference TRBV28 and TRBJ1-1, reads DVKVTQSSRYLVKRTGEKVFLECVQDMDHENMFWYRQDPGLGLRLIYFSYDVKMKEKGDIPEGYSVSREKKERFSLILESASTNQTSMYLCASSPAEAHTEAFFGQGTRLTVV.

This clonotype was seen many times. This rearrangement joins TRBV11-2 to TRBJ2-3; D could derive from TRBD1 or TRBD2 (6 bases each). Germline-derived CDR1 and CDR2 are SGHAT and FQNNGV. Trimming pared 2 bases from V and 6 bases from J, leaving 12 bases between. There are 14 residues in the CDR3. This CDR3 reads CASSLRGPGDTQYF. In DNA form, the CDR3 reads TGTGCCAGCAGCTTACGGGGGCCCGGTGATACGCAGTATTTT.

The sample holds many counts of this clonotype. The gene calls are TRBV20-1 and TRBJ1-1, with a tentative D call TRBD1 (6 bases). The V end lost 1 base, the J end lost 2 bases, and 14 bases lay between the germline ends. Germline CDR1 reads DFQATT; CDR2 reads SNEGSKA (reference sequence). CDR3 length: 15 residues. The CDR3 sequence: CSARGPTGDNTEAFF. The CDR3 DNA is TGCAGTGCTAGAGGCCCGACAGGCGATAACACTGAAGCTTTCTTT.

CDR3 region: CASSPSQEYNEQFF. Written as DNA, the CDR3 is TGCGCCAGCAGCCCTAGCCAGGAGTACAATGAGCAGTTCTTC. The chain employs TRBV5-1 and TRBJ2-1; D is possibly TRBD2 (5 bases). CDR1 is SGHRS, CDR2 YFSETQ, per germline. The CDR3 runs to 14 residues. V lost 4 bases and J 4 bases, leaving 12 bases between the germline ends.

The V gene is TRBV29-1, the J gene TRBJ1-1; the match to TRBD1 covers 7 bases. Germline CDR1 reads SQVTM; CDR2 reads ANQGSEA. V lost 4 bases to trimming and J lost 4 bases; unmatched junction nucleotides: 12. This CDR3 is built from 15 residues. The CDR3 sequence is CSVGQGMMGGTEAFF. In nucleotides, the CDR3 is TGCAGCGTTGGACAGGGTATGATGGGAGGCACTGAAGCTTTCTTT.

This clonotype came up many times. The CDR3 DNA sequence: TGTGCCAGCAGCTTAGAAGGAGGACTAGCTGCGCAGCAGTACTTC. It codes for CASSLEGGLAAQQYF. V usage is TRBV11-3 and J usage is TRBJ2-7; 8 nucleotides align to TRBD2. CDR3 length equals 15 residues. Per germline, CDR1 SGHNT and CDR2 YENEEA. The V segment lost 0 bases and the J segment 8 bases; nucleotides outside the gene matches: 9.

The table lists this clonotype with many counts. The chain recombines TRBV7-9 with TRBJ1-2; D is unresolved. Germline CDR1 and CDR2: SEHNR and FQNEAQ (reference sequence). V shed 1 base and J shed 3 bases, with 6 bases lying between them. This CDR3 is built from 13 residues. CDR3 nucleotides: TGTGCCAGCAGCTTAGGCCTGGACTATGGCTACACCTTC. It translates to CASSLGLDYGYTF.

As to this clonotype: A much larger clone lies a single base off, so this may be a read error. V gene TRBV29-1 combines with J gene TRBJ2-7; no clear D. The CDR3 runs to 12 residues. Germline values: CDR1 SQVTM, CDR2 ANQGSEA. The CDR3 here is CGVVQPSYEQYF. In nucleotides, the CDR3 is TGCGGCGTTGTACAGCCTTCCTACGAGCAGTACTTC.

This clonotype was seen repeatedly, ten times or more. The chain is built from TRBV7-9 and TRBJ2-1, with D hard to call. CDR1 is SEHNR and CDR2 is FQNEAQ in the germline V gene (reference sequence). The length of the CDR3 is 14 residues. V was clipped by 3 bases and J by 8 bases, with 14 bases between them. CDR3 region: CASSFRLRFDEQFF. The CDR3 DNA sequence: TGTGCCAGCAGCTTTCGCCTCCGGTTCGATGAGCAGTTCTTC. The variable domain in full, with the rest retrieved from reference TRBV7-9 and TRBJ2-1, is DTGVSQNPRHKITKRGQNVTFRCDPISEHNRLYWYRQTLGQGPEFLTYFQNEAQLEKSRLLSDRFSAERPKGSFSTLEIQRTEQGDSAMYLCASSFRLRFDEQFFGPGTRLTVL.

Worth noting for this clonotype: A read error is possible here, since a much larger clone lies one base away. The V gene is TRBV13, the J gene TRBJ2-1; TRBD2 matches at 9 bases. This CDR3 comprises 18 residues. Per germline, CDR1 PRHDT and CDR2 FYEKMQ (reference sequence). The CDR3 DNA is TGTGCCGGCAGCTCTACCCTTAGCGGGGGTAGCTCCTACAATGAGCAGTTCTTC. This encodes CAGSSTLSGGSSYNEQFF.

Turning to this clonotype: Given a much more abundant clone one base away, this may be a read error. The rearrangement joins TRBV6-1 to TRBJ2-7; D is perhaps TRBD1 (6 bases). Per germline, CDR1 MNHNS and CDR2 SASEGT. CDR3 length: 15 residues. The V gene lost 2 bases and the J gene lost 6 bases, with 17 bases spanning the gap. This CDR3 reads CASSELAGVLGEQYF. The CDR3 DNA sequence: TGTGCCAGCAGTGAATTGGCAGGGGTGCTCGGCGAGCAGTACTTC.

This clonotype was seen many times. The chain carries TRBV29-1 and TRBJ2-5; weak D call: TRBD2 (6 bases). The CDR3 totals 11 residues. In germline, CDR1 is SQVTM, CDR2 ANQGSEA. V was clipped by 7 bases and J by 5 bases, with 11 bases between them. The CDR3 DNA follows: TGCAGCGGGGGGGAAGGGGAGACCCAGTACTTC. It encodes CSGGEGETQYF. Supplemented by reference TRBV29-1 and TRBJ2-5, the full variable domain reads SAVISQKPSRDICQRGTSLTIQCQVDSQVTMMFWYRQQPGQSLTLIATANQGSEATYESGFVIDKFPISRPNLTFSTLTVSNMSPEDSSIYLCSGGEGETQYFGPGTRLLVL.

This clonotype was detected ten times or more. The rearrangement uses TRBV7-2 and TRBJ1-5; D gene unclear. V dropped 1 base and J dropped 2 bases, with 12 bases sitting between them. This CDR3 has 16 residues. Germline V gene lookup returns CDR1 SGHTA and CDR2 FQGNSA. The CDR3 is CASSLVSHGRNQPQHF. The CDR3 coding sequence is TGTGCCAGCAGCTTAGTGTCCCACGGCCGCAATCAGCCCCAGCATTTT.

On this clonotype: With only one base between it and a far larger clone, this is likely a read error. The V gene is TRBV4-1, the J gene TRBJ1-6, with D hard to call. The germline gives CDR1 MGHRA, CDR2 YSYEKL. CDR3 length: 13 residues. The CDR3 region has the DNA TGCGCCAGCAGCTCGGCGCGAAGCGCTGAAGCTTCCTTT. Residues: CASSSARSAEASF.

This clonotype has a count of ten or more. The chain combines TRBV12-3 or TRBV12-4 with TRBJ2-2; D uncertain. V gave up 7 bases and J gave up 3 bases, with 12 bases separating them. This CDR3 region has 14 residues. The CDR3 reads CASTGFSDTGELFF. In nucleotides, the CDR3 is TGTGCCAGCACCGGGTTCTCGGACACCGGGGAGCTGTTTTTT.

This clonotype came up many times. The chain recombines TRBV5-5 with TRBJ2-3, with 12 nucleotides matching TRBD2. The length of the CDR3 is 16 residues. Germline loops: CDR1 SGHKS, CDR2 YYEKEE (reference sequence). V shed 5 bases and J 1 base; nucleotides not matched to a gene: 5. For the CDR3, the DNA is TGTGCCAGCAGATCTCGACTAGCGGGGGGCACAGATACGCAGTATTTT. This sequence encodes CASRSRLAGGTDTQYF.

This clonotype was observed a single time. One base away lies a much larger clone, so this may be a sequencing read error. The chain carries TRBV20-1 and TRBJ2-3; 9 bases map to TRBD2. This CDR3 region has 15 residues. V lost 3 bases to trimming and J lost 5 bases; unmatched junction nucleotides: 9. From germline, CDR1 is DFQATT and CDR2 SNEGSKA (reference sequence). For the CDR3, the DNA is TGCAGTGCTAGTCTAGCGGGGACCTCAGGAGATACGCAGTATTTT. Its translation is CSASLAGTSGDTQYF.

This clonotype was seen at least ten times. The rearrangement links TRBV20-1 to TRBJ2-2; D is uncertain. The germline V gene encodes CDR1 DFQATT and CDR2 SNEGSKA (reference sequence). The length of the CDR3 is 13 residues. Trimming stripped 0 bases from V and 2 bases from J, with 4 bases between. CDR3 sequence (DNA): TGCAGTGCTAGAGAGATCAACACCGGGGAGCTGTTTTTT. Amino acids: CSAREINTGELFF.

About this clonotype: This clone may be a read error of a much larger clone one base away. Here the CDR3 omits its conserved ending phenylalanine or tryptophan, so a read error is the likely source. The chain links TRBV20-1 to TRBJ2-3; D perhaps matches TRBD2 (5 bases). There are 14 residues in the CDR3. V lost 4 bases, J lost 5 bases, and 16 bases lay in between. CDR1 and CDR2 from the germline V gene are DFQATT and SNEGSKA (reference sequence). The DNA of the CDR3 is TGCAGTGCTAAGGGTCGGCTAGCTCTAGATACGCAGTATTCT. Translated, it gives CSAKGRLALDTQYS.

This clonotype was detected many times. The chain combines TRBV28 with TRBJ1-5; D call uncertain. The CDR3 has 11 residues. V gave up 5 bases and J gave up 3 bases, with 2 bases separating them. Germline V lookup: CDR1 MDHEN, CDR2 SYDVKM. The CDR3 protein is CASSPNQPQHF. DNA of the CDR3: TGTGCCAGCAGTCCCAATCAGCCCCAGCATTTT.

To note about this clonotype: This may be a read error: a much more frequent sequence differs by one nucleotide. This chain connects TRBV7-2 to TRBJ1-5, with D maybe TRBD1 (6 bases). CDR1 and CDR2 (germline): SGHTA, FQGNSA. This CDR3 region has 15 residues. V was clipped by 3 bases and J by 2 bases, with 11 bases between them. The CDR3 spells CASSLGGQCNQPQHF. The CDR3 DNA sequence: TGTGCCAGCAGCTTGGGGGGGCAATGCAATCAGCCCCAGCATTTT.

This clonotype was seen ten or more times. V usage is TRBV7-6 and J usage is TRBJ1-1; D not resolved. V shed 2 bases and J shed 5 bases, with 12 bases lying between them. The CDR3 runs to 14 residues. The germline V gene encodes CDR1 SGHVS and CDR2 FNYEAQ. CDR3 sequence: CASSLRERGTEAFF. In DNA form, the CDR3 reads TGTGCCAGCAGCTTAAGGGAGAGAGGTACTGAAGCTTTCTTT.